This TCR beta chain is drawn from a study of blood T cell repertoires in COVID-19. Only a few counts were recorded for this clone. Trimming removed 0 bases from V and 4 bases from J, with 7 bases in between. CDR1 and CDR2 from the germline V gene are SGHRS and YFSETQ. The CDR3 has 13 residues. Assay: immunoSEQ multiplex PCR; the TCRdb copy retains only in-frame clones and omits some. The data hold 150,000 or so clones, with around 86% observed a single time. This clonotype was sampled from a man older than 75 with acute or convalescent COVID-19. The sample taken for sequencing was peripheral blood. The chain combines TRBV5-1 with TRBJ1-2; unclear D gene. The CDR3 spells CASSLEPIYGYTF. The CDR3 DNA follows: TGCGCCAGCAGCTTGGAGCCGATCTATGGCTACACCTTC.